This T cell receptor beta chain is drawn from a study of blood T cell repertoires in COVID-19. At the level of the study: Samples came from the United States, Italy and Spain, spanning acute and convalescent COVID-19.

Membership in each cohort depended on participant-reported clinical history. Measured with immunoSEQ multiplex PCR; TCRdb has only the in-frame clones, and not every one. The sample has about 130,000 clones; 80% to 90% are singletons. The sequenced material came from PBMCs or T cells enriched from blood (not recorded which). The receptor was derived from a man in his forties or fifties with acute COVID-19.

CDR3 amino acids: CASRSPPNTEAFF. As DNA, the CDR3 is TGTGCCAGCAGGAGTCCCCCGAACACTGAAGCTTTCTTT. The chain carries TRBV28 and TRBJ1-1; D unclear. The germline V gene has CDR1 MDHEN and CDR2 SYDVKM. The CDR3 length is 13 residues. Between the trimmed V and J ends, which lost 6 bases and 1 base, there was a span of 9 bases.